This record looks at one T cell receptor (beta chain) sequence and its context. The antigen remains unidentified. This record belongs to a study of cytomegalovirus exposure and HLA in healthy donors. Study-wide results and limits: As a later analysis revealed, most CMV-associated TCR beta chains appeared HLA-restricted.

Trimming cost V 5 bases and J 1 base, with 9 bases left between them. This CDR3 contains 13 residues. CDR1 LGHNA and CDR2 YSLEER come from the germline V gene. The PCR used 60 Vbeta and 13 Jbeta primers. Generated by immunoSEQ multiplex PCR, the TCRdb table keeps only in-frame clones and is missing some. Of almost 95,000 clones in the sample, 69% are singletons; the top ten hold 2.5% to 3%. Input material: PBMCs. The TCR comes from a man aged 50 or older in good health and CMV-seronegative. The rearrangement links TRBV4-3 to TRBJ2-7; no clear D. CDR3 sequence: CASSWAGSYEQYF. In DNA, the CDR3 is TGCGCCAGCAGCTGGGCCGGATCCTACGAGCAGTACTTC.